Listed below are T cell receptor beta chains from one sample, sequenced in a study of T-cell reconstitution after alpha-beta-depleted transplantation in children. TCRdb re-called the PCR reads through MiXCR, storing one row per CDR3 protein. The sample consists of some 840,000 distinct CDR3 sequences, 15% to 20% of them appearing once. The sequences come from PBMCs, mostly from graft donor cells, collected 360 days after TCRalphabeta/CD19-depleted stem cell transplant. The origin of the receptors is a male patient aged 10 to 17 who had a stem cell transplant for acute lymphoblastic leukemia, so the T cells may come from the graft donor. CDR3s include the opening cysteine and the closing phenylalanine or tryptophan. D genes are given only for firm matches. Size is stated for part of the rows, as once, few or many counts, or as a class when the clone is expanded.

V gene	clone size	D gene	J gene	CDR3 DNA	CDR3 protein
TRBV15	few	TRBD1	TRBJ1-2	TGTGCCACCAGCAGAGTTAGGGGGCCCTATGGCTACACCTTC	CATSRVRGPYGYTF
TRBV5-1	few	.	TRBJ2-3	TGCGCCAGCAGCTTGCAGGACTGGGGCACAGATACGCAGTATTTT	CASSLQDWGTDTQYF
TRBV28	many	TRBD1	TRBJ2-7	TGTGCCAGCAGATGGGACAGAGAATACGAGCAGTACTTC	CASRWDREYEQYF
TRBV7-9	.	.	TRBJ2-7	TGTGCCAGCAGCTCCACCGGGACTCACCGCTACGAGCAGTACTTC	CASSSTGTHRYEQYF
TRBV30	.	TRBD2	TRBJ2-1	TGTGCCTGGAAACGTCGGAGCGGGACCTACAATGAGCAGTTCTTC	CAWKRRSGTYNEQFF
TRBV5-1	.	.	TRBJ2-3	TGCGCCAGCAGCCAGGGACTTAGCACAGATACGCAGTATTTT	CASSQGLSTDTQYF
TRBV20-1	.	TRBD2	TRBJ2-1	TGCAGTGCTAGAGATACGGGAGGGTTAAATGAGCAGTTCTTC	CSARDTGGLNEQFF
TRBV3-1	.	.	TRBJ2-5	TGTGCCAGCAGCCCGACCCCACAAGAGACCCAGTACTTC	CASSPTPQETQYF
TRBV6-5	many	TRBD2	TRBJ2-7	TGTGCCAGCAGTTACACTACTGGACTAGCGGGAGGGCTTGAGCAGTACTTC	CASSYTTGLAGGLEQYF
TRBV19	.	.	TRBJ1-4	TGTGCCAGCCAGGGATCGTACCAGAGTGAAAAACTGTTTTTT	CASQGSYQSEKLFF